This T cell receptor (beta chain) was sequenced during a study of cytomegalovirus exposure and HLA in healthy donors. Study observations and caveats: Presence/absence analyses treated sequencing depth as roughly uniform across donors.

A word on this clone: The antigen remains unidentified.

The PCR was carried out with 60 Vbeta primers and 13 Jbeta primers. The assay was immunoSEQ multiplex PCR, and TCRdb's table has in-frame clones only and misses some. Of about 80,000 clones in the sample, about 68% were seen once. This sequence was found in a woman aged 45-60 years in good health and CMV-seropositive. The sequenced sample consisted of PBMCs.

For the CDR3, the DNA is TGCGCCAGCAGCCAAGAACTAGCGGGGAGATACGAGCAGTACTTC. Residues: CASSQELAGRYEQYF. The V gene is TRBV4-1, the J gene TRBJ2-5; 10 bases line up with TRBD2. The DNA end lines up better with TRBJ2-7; the J call may be wrong. The CDR3 covers 15 residues. The germline CDR1 and CDR2 sequences are MGHRA and YSYEKL.